The 3 T cell receptor beta chains below all came from one sample that was sequenced in a study of regulatory T cells in long-lasting Graves disease. Time point given: newly diagnosed GD, antithyroid drugs for less than 3 months. Researchers made the TCR library from RNA that was extracted from PBMCs. Construction of TCR beta libraries relied on iRepertoire HTBI primers and on Arm-PCR targeting CDR3 regions. TCRdb recomputed calls from the multiplex PCR reads with MiXCR, one row per CDR3 protein. The sample holds hundreds of thousands of distinct CDR3 sequences; 12% are singletons and the top ten take 7.5% to 9%. These data were also filed under a second study, of T cells in Graves' hyperthyroidism and ophthalmopathy.

This sample comprised peripheral blood mononuclear cells (PBMCs), obtained at new diagnosis, from a patient treated with antithyroid drugs. These receptors were obtained from a young woman with Graves disease.

V gene TRBV29-1 combines with J gene TRBJ2-3; 10 bases are shared with TRBD1. This CDR3 region has 12 residues. V lost 7 bases to trimming and J lost 3 bases; unmatched junction nucleotides: 1. Germline CDR1 reads SQVTM; CDR2 reads ANQGSEA. The CDR3 DNA follows: TGCAGCGGGGACAGGGGAACAGATACGCAGTATTTT. It encodes CSGDRGTDTQYF.

This clonotype was observed many times. The CDR3 coding sequence is TGCAGCGTCAAGGTCCGTGGGAGTGAAAAACTGTTTTTT. It specifies CSVKVRGSEKLFF. The chain is built from TRBV29-1 and TRBJ1-4; D gene uncertain. Germline CDR1 is SQVTM and CDR2 is ANQGSEA. The CDR3 has 13 amino acids. The V gene lost 6 bases and the J gene lost 7 bases, with 15 bases spanning the gap.

This clonotype has a count of ten or more. This chain connects TRBV6-1 to TRBJ2-7; 14 bases align to TRBD2. Germline values: CDR1 MNHNS, CDR2 SASEGT. The CDR3 is 17 amino acids. Trimming removed 4 bases from V and 5 bases from J; junction bases left unmatched: 10. CDR3 residues: CASSGTSGRTHYNEQYF. The DNA for the CDR3 is TGTGCCAGCAGTGGGACTAGCGGGAGGACCCATTACAACGAGCAGTACTTC.